This entry lists 2 T cell receptor beta chains sequenced from one sample in a study of cytomegalovirus exposure and HLA in healthy donors. The primer mix had 60 Vbeta and 13 Jbeta primers. Sequencing used immunoSEQ multiplex PCR; TCRdb keeps in-frame clones, though not all of them. The sample carries over 130,000 clones, around 79% recorded once. The sample comprised PBMCs. Receptors were obtained from a man over 45 in good health and CMV-seropositive.

This chain joins TRBV28 and TRBJ1-2, with 9 bases identical to TRBD1. CDR1 and CDR2 from the germline V gene are MDHEN and SYDVKM. This CDR3 has 16 residues. With 5 bases clipped from V and 5 bases from J, the junction kept 12 bases outside the gene matches. The CDR3 sequence is CASSPGQGKGGYGYTF. The CDR3 region has the DNA TGTGCCAGCAGTCCCGGACAGGGGAAGGGGGGGTATGGCTACACCTTC.

The chain is built from TRBV7-9 and TRBJ2-5, with D possibly being TRBD1 (5 bases). V shed 8 bases and J shed 4 bases, with 20 bases lying between them. Germline V gives CDR1 SEHNR, CDR2 FQNEAQ (reference sequence). The CDR3 consists of 15 residues. CDR3 in amino acids: CASAGVRGPGETQYF. The CDR3 nucleotides read TGTGCCAGCGCTGGGGTTAGGGGCCCAGGAGAGACCCAGTACTTC.